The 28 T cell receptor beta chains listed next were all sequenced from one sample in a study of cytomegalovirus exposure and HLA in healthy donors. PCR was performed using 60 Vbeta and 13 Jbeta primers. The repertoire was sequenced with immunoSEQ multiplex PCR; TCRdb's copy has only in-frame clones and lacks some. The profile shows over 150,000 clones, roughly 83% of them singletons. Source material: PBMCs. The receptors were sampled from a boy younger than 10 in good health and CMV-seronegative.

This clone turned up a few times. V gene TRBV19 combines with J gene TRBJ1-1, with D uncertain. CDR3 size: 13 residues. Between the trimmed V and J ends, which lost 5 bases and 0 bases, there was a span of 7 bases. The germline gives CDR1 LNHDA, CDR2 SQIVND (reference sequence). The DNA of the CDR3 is TGTGCCAGTAGTGCTACAGTGAACACTGAAGCTTTCTTT. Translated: CASSATVNTEAFF.

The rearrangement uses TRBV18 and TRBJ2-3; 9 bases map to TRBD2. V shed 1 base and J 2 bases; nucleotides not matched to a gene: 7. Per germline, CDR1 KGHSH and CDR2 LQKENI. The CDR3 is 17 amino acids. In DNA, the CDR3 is TGTGCCAGCTCACCACAAAGCGGGAGGCTTTCCACAGATACGCAGTATTTT. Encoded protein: CASSPQSGRLSTDTQYF.

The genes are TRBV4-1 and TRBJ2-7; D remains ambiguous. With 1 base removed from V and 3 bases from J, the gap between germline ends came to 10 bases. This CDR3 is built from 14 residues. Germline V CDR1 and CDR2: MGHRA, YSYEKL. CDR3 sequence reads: CASSQVIENYEQYF. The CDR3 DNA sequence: TGCGCCAGCAGCCAAGTGATAGAAAACTACGAGCAGTACTTC.

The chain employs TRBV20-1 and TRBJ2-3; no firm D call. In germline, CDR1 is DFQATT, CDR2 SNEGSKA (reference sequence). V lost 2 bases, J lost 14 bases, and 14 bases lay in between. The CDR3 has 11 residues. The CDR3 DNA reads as TGCAGTGCTAGATCGACTGGAGTTCTGTATTTT. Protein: CSARSTGVLYF.

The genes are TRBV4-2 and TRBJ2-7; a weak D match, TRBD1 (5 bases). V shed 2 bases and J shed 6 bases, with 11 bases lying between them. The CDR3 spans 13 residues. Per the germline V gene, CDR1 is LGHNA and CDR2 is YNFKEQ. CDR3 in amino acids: CASSQNWGGEQYF. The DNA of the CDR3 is TGTGCCAGCAGCCAAAACTGGGGCGGCGAGCAGTACTTC.

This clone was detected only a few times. This chain's CDR3 is CASDGVAGGHNEQFF. Written as DNA, the CDR3 is TGTGCCAGCGATGGGGTAGCGGGAGGGCACAATGAGCAGTTCTTC. The chain has TRBV2 and TRBJ2-1; 11 positions agree with TRBD2. V dropped 8 bases and J dropped 5; count of bases not matched to a gene: 8. Looked up from germline, CDR1 is SNHLY and CDR2 is FYNNEI. The CDR3 is made up of 15 amino acids.

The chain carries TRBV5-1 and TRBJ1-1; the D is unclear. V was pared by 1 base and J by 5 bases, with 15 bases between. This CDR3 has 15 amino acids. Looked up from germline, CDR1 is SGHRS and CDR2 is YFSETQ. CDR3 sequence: CASSLIGFGDTEAFF. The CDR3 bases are TGCGCCAGCAGCTTGATAGGCTTCGGAGATACTGAAGCTTTCTTT. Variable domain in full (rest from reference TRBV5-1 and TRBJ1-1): KAGVTQTPRYLIKTRGQQVTLSCSPISGHRSVSWYQQTPGQGLQFLFEYFSETQRNKGNFPGRFSGRQFSNSRSEMNVSTLELGDSALYLCASSLIGFGDTEAFFGQGTRLTVV.

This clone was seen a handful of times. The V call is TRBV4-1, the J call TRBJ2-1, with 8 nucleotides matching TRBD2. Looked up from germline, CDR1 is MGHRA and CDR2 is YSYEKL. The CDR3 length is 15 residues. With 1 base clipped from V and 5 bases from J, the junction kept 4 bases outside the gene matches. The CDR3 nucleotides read TGCGCCAGCAGCCAAGTCGGGAGGGCCGACAATGAGCAGTTCTTC. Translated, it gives CASSQVGRADNEQFF.

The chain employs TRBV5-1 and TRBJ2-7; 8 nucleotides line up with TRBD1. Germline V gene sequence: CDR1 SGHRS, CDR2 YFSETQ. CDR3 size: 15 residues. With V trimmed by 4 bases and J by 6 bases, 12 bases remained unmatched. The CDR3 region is CASSAGRGLWVEQYF. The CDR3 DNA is TGCGCCAGCAGCGCTGGCAGGGGGCTGTGGGTCGAGCAGTACTTC.

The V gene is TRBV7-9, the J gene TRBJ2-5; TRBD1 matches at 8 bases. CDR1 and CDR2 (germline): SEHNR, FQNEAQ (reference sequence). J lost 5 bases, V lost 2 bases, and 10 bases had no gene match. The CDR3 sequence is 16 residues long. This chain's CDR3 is CASSLPPFRGRETQYF. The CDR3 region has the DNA TGTGCCAGCAGCTTACCCCCGTTCAGGGGGCGGGAGACCCAGTACTTC.

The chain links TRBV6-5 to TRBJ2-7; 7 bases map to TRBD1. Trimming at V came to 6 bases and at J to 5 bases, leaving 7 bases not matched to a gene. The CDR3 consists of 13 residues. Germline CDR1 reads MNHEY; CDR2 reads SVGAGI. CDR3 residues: CASSPTGIHEQYF. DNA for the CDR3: TGTGCCAGCAGCCCGACAGGGATCCACGAGCAGTACTTC.

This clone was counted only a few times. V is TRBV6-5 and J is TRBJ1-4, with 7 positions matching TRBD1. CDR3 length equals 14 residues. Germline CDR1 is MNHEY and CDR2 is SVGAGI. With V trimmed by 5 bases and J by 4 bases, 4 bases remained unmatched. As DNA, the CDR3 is TGTGCCAGCAGTAACAGGGGCGGTAATGAAAAACTGTTTTTT. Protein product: CASSNRGGNEKLFF.

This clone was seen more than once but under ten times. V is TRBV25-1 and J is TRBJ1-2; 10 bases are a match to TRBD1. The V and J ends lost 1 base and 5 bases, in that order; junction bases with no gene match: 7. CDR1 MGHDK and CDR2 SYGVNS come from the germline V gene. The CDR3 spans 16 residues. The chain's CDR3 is CASSEFKDRGRYGYTF. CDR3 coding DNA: TGTGCCAGCAGTGAATTTAAGGACAGGGGGAGGTATGGCTACACCTTC.

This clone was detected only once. The CDR3 here is CSVDTGERYSNQPQHF. CDR3 nucleotides: TGCAGCGTTGATACAGGGGAACGGTATAGCAATCAGCCCCAGCATTTT. The V gene is TRBV29-1, the J gene TRBJ1-5; 7 bases are shared with TRBD1. Germline V gene lookup returns CDR1 SQVTM and CDR2 ANQGSEA. Trimming cost V 3 bases and J 0 bases; bases outside gene matches: 8. The CDR3 length is 16 residues.

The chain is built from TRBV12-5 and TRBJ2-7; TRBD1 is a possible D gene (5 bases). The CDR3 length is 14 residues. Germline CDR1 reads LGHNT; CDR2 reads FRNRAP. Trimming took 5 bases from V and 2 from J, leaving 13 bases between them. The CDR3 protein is CASGPWGRTYEQYF. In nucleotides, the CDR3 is TGTGCTAGTGGTCCGTGGGGCAGAACCTACGAGCAGTACTTC.

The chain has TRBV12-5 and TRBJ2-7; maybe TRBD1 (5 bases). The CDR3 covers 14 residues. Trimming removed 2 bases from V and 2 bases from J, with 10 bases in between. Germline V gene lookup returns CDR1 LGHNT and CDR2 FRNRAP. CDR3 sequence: CASGLRGGPYEQYF. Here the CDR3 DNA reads TGTGCTAGTGGTTTGAGGGGCGGACCCTACGAGCAGTACTTC.

The CDR3 DNA sequence: TGTGCCAGCAGAACCGGGACAGGGTCGACCGGGGAGCTGTTTTTT. It encodes CASRTGTGSTGELFF. The chain carries TRBV2 and TRBJ2-2; 9 bases map to TRBD1. This CDR3 has 15 amino acids. CDR1 is SNHLY and CDR2 is FYNNEI in the germline V gene. Trimming at V came to 6 bases and at J to 5 bases, leaving 7 bases not matched to a gene.

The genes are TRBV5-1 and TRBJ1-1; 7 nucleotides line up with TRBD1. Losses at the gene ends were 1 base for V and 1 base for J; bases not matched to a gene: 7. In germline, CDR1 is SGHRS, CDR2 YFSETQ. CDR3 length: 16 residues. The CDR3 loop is CASSLSYRGSNTEAFF. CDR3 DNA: TGCGCCAGCAGCTTGTCCTACAGGGGATCGAACACTGAAGCTTTCTTT.

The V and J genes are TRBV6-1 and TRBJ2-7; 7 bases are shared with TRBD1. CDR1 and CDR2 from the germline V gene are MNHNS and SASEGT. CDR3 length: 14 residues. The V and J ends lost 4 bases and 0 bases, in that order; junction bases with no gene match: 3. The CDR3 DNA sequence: TGTGCCAGCAGTGGGGACAGCAGCTCCTACGAGCAGTACTTC. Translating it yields CASSGDSSSYEQYF.

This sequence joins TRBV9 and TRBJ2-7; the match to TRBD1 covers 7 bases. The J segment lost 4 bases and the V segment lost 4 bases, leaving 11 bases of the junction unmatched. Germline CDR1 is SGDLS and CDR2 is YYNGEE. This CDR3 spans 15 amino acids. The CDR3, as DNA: TGTGCCAGCAGCCCCAGTATCGGGACAGAATACGAGCAGTACTTC. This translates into CASSPSIGTEYEQYF.

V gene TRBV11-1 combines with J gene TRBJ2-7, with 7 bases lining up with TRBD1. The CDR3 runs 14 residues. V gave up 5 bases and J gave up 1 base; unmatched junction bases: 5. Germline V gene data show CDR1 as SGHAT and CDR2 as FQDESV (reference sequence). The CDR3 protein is CASSRVRGSYEQYF. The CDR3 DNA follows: TGTGCCAGCAGCCGGGTCAGGGGGTCCTACGAGCAGTACTTC.

The CDR3 spells CASSSSQGSYGYTF. CDR3 coding DNA: TGTGCCAGTAGCTCATCGCAGGGATCCTATGGCTACACCTTC. The chain has TRBV19 and TRBJ1-2; perhaps TRBD1 as D (5 bases). The CDR3 is 14 amino acids. The V end lost 6 bases, the J end lost 4 bases, and 15 bases lay between the germline ends. Germline values: CDR1 LNHDA, CDR2 SQIVND (reference sequence).

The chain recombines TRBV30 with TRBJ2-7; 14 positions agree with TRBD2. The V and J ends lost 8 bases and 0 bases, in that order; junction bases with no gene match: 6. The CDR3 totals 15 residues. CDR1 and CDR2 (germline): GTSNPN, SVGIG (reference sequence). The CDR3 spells CARSGTSGSSYEQYF. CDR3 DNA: TGTGCCCGATCTGGGACTAGCGGGAGCTCCTACGAGCAGTACTTC.

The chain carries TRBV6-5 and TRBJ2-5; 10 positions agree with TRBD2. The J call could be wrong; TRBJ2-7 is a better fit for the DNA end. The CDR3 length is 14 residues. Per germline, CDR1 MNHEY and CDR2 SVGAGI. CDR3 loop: CASRVSSGSYEQYF. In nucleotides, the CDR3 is TGTGCCAGCAGAGTATCTAGCGGGAGTTACGAGCAGTACTTC.

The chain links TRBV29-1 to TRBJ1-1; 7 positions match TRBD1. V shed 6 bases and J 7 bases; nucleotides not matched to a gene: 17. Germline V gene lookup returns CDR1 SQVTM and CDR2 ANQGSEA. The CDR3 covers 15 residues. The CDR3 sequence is CSVASQGWRDIEAFF. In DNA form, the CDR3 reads TGCAGCGTCGCGTCACAGGGGTGGAGGGATATTGAAGCTTTCTTT.

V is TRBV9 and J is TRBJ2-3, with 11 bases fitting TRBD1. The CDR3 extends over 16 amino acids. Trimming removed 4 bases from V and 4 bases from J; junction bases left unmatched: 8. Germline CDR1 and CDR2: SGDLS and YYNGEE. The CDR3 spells CASSPGDRGEADTQYF. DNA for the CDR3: TGTGCCAGCAGCCCAGGGGACAGGGGGGAAGCAGATACGCAGTATTTT.

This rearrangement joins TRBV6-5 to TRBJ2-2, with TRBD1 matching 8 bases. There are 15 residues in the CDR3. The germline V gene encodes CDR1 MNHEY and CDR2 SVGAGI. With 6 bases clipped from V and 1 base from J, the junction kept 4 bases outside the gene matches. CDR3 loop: CASRIGQGNTGELFF. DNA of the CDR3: TGTGCCAGCAGGATAGGACAGGGGAACACCGGGGAGCTGTTTTTT.

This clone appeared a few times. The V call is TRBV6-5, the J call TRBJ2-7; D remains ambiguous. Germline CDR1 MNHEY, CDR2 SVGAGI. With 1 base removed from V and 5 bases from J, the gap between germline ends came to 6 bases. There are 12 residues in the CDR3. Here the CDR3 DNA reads TGTGCCAGCAGTTACTTTCGGGACGAGCAGTACTTC. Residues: CASSYFRDEQYF.